The 5 T cell receptor beta chains reported below all come from one sample, sequenced in a study of OX40 agonist ivuxolimab in advanced cancers. The repertoire was sequenced with immunoSEQ multiplex PCR; TCRdb's copy has only in-frame clones and lacks some. The table has some 15,000 clones, 80% to 90% seen once. The sample here was CD4+ or CD8+ T cells sorted from blood, taken in a trial of the OX40 agonist ivuxolimab. Receptors were obtained from an adult with an advanced solid tumor such as melanoma, head and neck, liver or kidney cancer.

This clone showed up many times. The CDR3 region has the DNA TGTGCCAGCAGCGACGTTACCGGGACAGGGTACTATGGCTACACCTTC. It encodes CASSDVTGTGYYGYTF. The rearrangement joins TRBV5-4 to TRBJ1-2; 9 positions agree with TRBD1. The CDR3 is 16 residues long. With 4 bases clipped from V and 3 bases from J, the junction kept 10 bases outside the gene matches. Looked up from germline, CDR1 is SGHNT and CDR2 is YYREEE (reference sequence).

This chain connects TRBV29-1 to TRBJ2-7; D may match TRBD1 or TRBD2 (5 bases each). CDR1 is SQVTM, CDR2 ANQGSEA, per germline. The CDR3 spans 15 residues. V was trimmed by 1 base and J by 2 bases, leaving 15 bases between them. The CDR3 here is CSVEVQGVLTYEQYF. The CDR3 coding sequence is TGCAGCGTTGAAGTTCAGGGAGTCCTAACCTACGAGCAGTACTTC.

This clone was seen repeatedly, ten times or more. The chain links TRBV29-1 to TRBJ2-1; D is ambiguous. Germline V gene sequence: CDR1 SQVTM, CDR2 ANQGSEA. V shed 4 bases and J shed 1 base, with 8 bases lying between them. There are 13 residues in the CDR3. The DNA of the CDR3 is TGCAGCGTTGCGTGGGCATCCTACAATGAGCAGTTCTTC. Translating it yields CSVAWASYNEQFF.

This clone was picked up one time. This chain joins TRBV6-5 and TRBJ2-5, with D perhaps matching TRBD1 (6 bases). V was shortened by 5 bases and J by 2 bases, with 12 bases between the two germline ends. There are 14 residues in the CDR3. Germline CDR1 and CDR2: MNHEY and SVGAGI. The CDR3 protein is CASSPGQIQETQYF. The CDR3 bases are TGTGCCAGCAGTCCAGGACAGATTCAAGAGACCCAGTACTTC.

This rearrangement joins TRBV7-3 to TRBJ2-7, with 7 nucleotides matching TRBD2. The CDR3 has 15 amino acids. In germline, CDR1 is SGHTA, CDR2 FQGTGA. V was pared by 0 bases and J by 5 bases, with 7 bases of the junction left unmatched. The CDR3 DNA sequence: TGTGCCAGCAGCTTAACAGCAGCGGGAAGGGACGAGCAGTACTTC. It codes for CASSLTAAGRDEQYF.